Below, 32 T cell receptor beta chains from the same sample are listed, as sequenced in a study of identical twins. TCRdb called the 5' RACE reads again in MiXCR, with one record for every CDR3 protein. The data show roughly 230,000 distinct CDR3 sequences, with around 8% seen just once and approximately 3% held by the top ten. These data also featured in a second study, about yellow fever vaccine responses in identical twins.

What was sequenced was CD8+ T cells sorted from blood. All receptors derive from a woman between 18 and 30 years old in good health.

This clonotype was observed many times. The chain employs TRBV4-3 and TRBJ2-7; D is unresolved. Trimming removed 0 bases from V and 4 bases from J, with 7 bases in between. CDR1 is LGHNA and CDR2 is YSLEER in the germline V gene. This CDR3 comprises 13 residues. In DNA, the CDR3 is TGCGCCAGCAGCCAAGATCGCTCGTACGAGCAGTACTTC. Protein: CASSQDRSYEQYF.

This clonotype showed up many times. The gene calls are TRBV28 and TRBJ2-7, with 9 bases lining up with TRBD2. V gave up 6 bases and J gave up 3 bases; unmatched junction bases: 6. The CDR3 contains 14 residues. Germline loops: CDR1 MDHEN, CDR2 SYDVKM. The CDR3 loop is CASSRLADYYEQYF. The CDR3 DNA is TGTGCCAGCAGCCGACTAGCGGATTACTACGAGCAGTACTTC. Full variable domain (missing parts from reference TRBV28 and TRBJ2-7): DVKVTQSSRYLVKRTGEKVFLECVQDMDHENMFWYRQDPGLGLRLIYFSYDVKMKEKGDIPEGYSVSREKKERFSLILESASTNQTSMYLCASSRLADYYEQYFGPGTRLTVT.

This clonotype was counted between two and nine times. The J gene is TRBJ2-1, the V gene TRBV7-3; D is ambiguous. Germline CDR1 reads SGHTA; CDR2 reads FQGTGA. The CDR3 is 15 residues long. With 2 bases removed from V and 5 bases from J, the gap between germline ends came to 13 bases. DNA for the CDR3: TGTGCCAGCAGCTTAGGGCCCGGGTGGGACAATGAGCAGTTCTTC. It translates to CASSLGPGWDNEQFF.

This clonotype was recorded many times. This chain's CDR3 is CATHRENTGELFF. In DNA form, the CDR3 reads TGTGCCACCCACAGGGAGAACACCGGGGAGCTGTTTTTT. This chain connects TRBV10-3 to TRBJ2-2; tentative D call: TRBD1 (6 bases). The CDR3 covers 13 residues. Trimming took 10 bases from V and 1 from J, leaving 10 bases between them. Looked up from germline, CDR1 is ENHRY and CDR2 is SYGVKD.

This clonotype was counted between two and nine times. In DNA, the CDR3 is TGCAGTGCTAGTGCCCAGGGGGCAGGAGAGACCCAGTACTTC. Amino acid sequence: CSASAQGAGETQYF. The chain joins TRBV20-1 to TRBJ2-5, with 8 bases aligning to TRBD1. V gave up 3 bases and J gave up 4 bases; unmatched junction bases: 7. The CDR3 has 14 amino acids. The germline V gene has CDR1 DFQATT and CDR2 SNEGSKA (reference sequence).

This clonotype has just a few counts. The chain has TRBV5-1 and TRBJ1-1; D might be TRBD1 (5 bases). The CDR3 extends over 14 amino acids. Trimming removed 6 bases from V and 3 bases from J, with 15 bases in between. Germline CDR1 reads SGHRS; CDR2 reads YFSETQ. CDR3 DNA: TGCGCCAGCAAGTTTATGTGGGGCGACACTGAAGCTTTCTTT. It codes for CASKFMWGDTEAFF.

The chain carries TRBV4-3 and TRBJ2-1, with a tentative D call TRBD1 (6 bases). The V gene lost 3 bases and the J gene lost 0 bases, with 12 bases spanning the gap. This CDR3 comprises 16 residues. CDR1 is LGHNA, CDR2 YSLEER, per germline. The CDR3 nucleotides read TGCGCCAGCAGCCACGGGACATTGAGCTCCTACAATGAGCAGTTCTTC. This sequence encodes CASSHGTLSSYNEQFF.

This clonotype was found a few times. This chain connects TRBV18 to TRBJ2-4, with D possibly matching TRBD2 (7 bases). The CDR3 contains 14 residues. The V gene's germline CDR1 is KGHSH and CDR2 LQKENI. The V end lost 8 bases, the J end lost 8 bases, and 19 bases lay between the germline ends. Here the CDR3 DNA reads TGTGCCAGCCCCGCCCGGGGGGCTGGGGACATTCAGTACTTC. Translated, it gives CASPARGAGDIQYF.

This clonotype was recorded many times. The chain uses TRBV11-2 and TRBJ1-1; 8 bases map to TRBD1. Germline V gene sequence: CDR1 SGHAT, CDR2 FQNNGV. V was clipped by 5 bases and J by 7 bases; unmatched bases: 3. The CDR3 is made up of 12 amino acids. In nucleotides, the CDR3 is TGTGCCAGCAGCCCCACAGGGGGTGAAGCTTTCTTT. Protein sequence: CASSPTGGEAFF.

This clonotype was seen a handful of times. The chain recombines TRBV4-3 with TRBJ1-2, with D unresolved. Germline V CDR1 and CDR2: LGHNA, YSLEER. This CDR3 has 16 residues. Deletions cut 1 base from V and 0 bases from J, with 12 bases between. Here the CDR3 reads CASSQAGRPANYGYTF. The CDR3 DNA is TGCGCCAGCAGCCAAGCGGGCAGGCCAGCTAACTATGGCTACACCTTC.

In its sample, this clonotype was seen many times. The genes are TRBV28 and TRBJ1-3, with D perhaps matching TRBD1 (5 bases). The CDR3 consists of 14 residues. From germline, CDR1 is MDHEN and CDR2 SYDVKM. Trimming cost V 4 bases and J 4 bases, with 11 bases left between them. CDR3 DNA: TGTGCCAGCAGTTATGGGACGGCAGGAAACACCATATATTTT. It translates to CASSYGTAGNTIYF.

This clonotype was observed at least ten times. This rearrangement joins TRBV5-1 to TRBJ2-1, with 12 bases matching TRBD2. Germline lookup yields CDR1 SGHRS and CDR2 YFSETQ. The CDR3 sequence is 17 residues long. Losses at the gene ends were 4 bases for V and 7 bases for J; bases not matched to a gene: 12. This chain's CDR3 is CASSQTGLAGYMNEQFF. As DNA, the CDR3 is TGCGCCAGCAGCCAAACTGGACTAGCGGGATATATGAATGAGCAGTTCTTC. Full variable domain (outside the CDR3, taken from reference TRBV5-1 and TRBJ2-1): KAGVTQTPRYLIKTRGQQVTLSCSPISGHRSVSWYQQTPGQGLQFLFEYFSETQRNKGNFPGRFSGRQFSNSRSEMNVSTLELGDSALYLCASSQTGLAGYMNEQFFGPGTRLTVL.

The rearrangement links TRBV20-1 to TRBJ2-7; TRBD2 agrees at 12 bases. Germline V gene sequence: CDR1 DFQATT, CDR2 SNEGSKA (reference sequence). The junction had 6 bases not matched to a gene; V was cut back by 3 bases and J by 3 bases. CDR3 length: 15 residues. In nucleotides, the CDR3 is TGCAGTGCTAGCTCGCTAGCGGGAGGGGTCTACGAGCAGTACTTC. This codes for CSASSLAGGVYEQYF.

This clonotype occurred a few times. The chain carries TRBV5-1 and TRBJ2-3; a possible D gene is TRBD2 (5 bases). Germline assignment: CDR1 SGHRS and CDR2 YFSETQ. Trimming removed 0 bases at V and 4 bases at J, with 12 bases between. The CDR3 sequence is 15 residues long. CDR3 sequence reads: CASSLAVVAPDTQYF. The CDR3 coding sequence is TGCGCCAGCAGCTTGGCCGTGGTAGCGCCAGATACGCAGTATTTT.

In this sample, this clonotype turned up a few times. The rearrangement joins TRBV7-3 to TRBJ1-2, with unresolved D. The germline V gene encodes CDR1 SGHTA and CDR2 FQGTGA. V lost 1 base, J lost 3 bases, and 12 bases lay in between. The CDR3 has 15 residues. CDR3: CASSLNTGSDYGYTF. CDR3 coding DNA: TGTGCCAGCAGCTTAAACACGGGTTCCGACTATGGCTACACCTTC.

The CDR3 DNA reads TGTGCCAGCAGTTTTGGGCTAGCGGGGTTTGAGCAGTACTTC. Translation: CASSFGLAGFEQYF. The chain uses TRBV27 and TRBJ2-7, with 9 bases that match TRBD2. The CDR3 length is 14 residues. The trim removed 3 bases at V and 7 bases at J, leaving 7 bases unmatched. CDR1 and CDR2 (germline): MNHEY, SMNVEV (reference sequence).

The V and J genes are TRBV20-1 and TRBJ2-7, with D perhaps TRBD2 (5 bases). The CDR3 totals 14 residues. V dropped 1 base and J dropped 2 bases, with 12 bases sitting between them. The V gene's germline CDR1 is DFQATT and CDR2 SNEGSKA (reference sequence). The CDR3 nucleotides are TGCAGTGCTAGAGGCCTCCTAGCAGCCTACGAGCAGTACTTC. This sequence encodes CSARGLLAAYEQYF.

DNA of the CDR3: TGTGCCAGCGGGGGGGGGGACTCCTACGAGCAGTACTTC. Its translation is CASGGGDSYEQYF. The V and J genes are TRBV12-3 or TRBV12-4 and TRBJ2-7; 7 bases match TRBD2. The CDR3 totals 13 residues. V lost 8 bases to trimming and J lost 0 bases; unmatched junction nucleotides: 4.

This rearrangement joins TRBV20-1 to TRBJ2-2, with D possibly being TRBD1 (5 bases). This CDR3 has 13 residues. The V gene lost 2 bases and the J gene lost 4 bases, with 8 bases spanning the gap. From germline, CDR1 is DFQATT and CDR2 SNEGSKA (reference sequence). The CDR3 DNA reads TGCAGTGCTAGATCGACAGCCACCGGGGAGCTGTTTTTT. This codes for CSARSTATGELFF.

This clonotype has more than one count but fewer than ten. The V gene is TRBV4-2, the J gene TRBJ2-5, with TRBD2 identical over 9 bases. The CDR3 spans 16 residues. V lost 0 bases to trimming and J lost 5 bases; unmatched junction nucleotides: 7. Germline loops: CDR1 LGHNA, CDR2 YNFKEQ. Written as DNA, the CDR3 is TGTGCCAGCAGCCAAGAGCGGCGGGGGGGCGGGGAGACCCAGTACTTC. Amino acids: CASSQERRGGGETQYF.

This clonotype has at least ten counts. The chain combines TRBV12-3 or TRBV12-4 with TRBJ2-1, with TRBD2 identical over 9 bases. Trimming removed 2 bases from V and 8 bases from J; junction bases left unmatched: 16. The CDR3 has 18 amino acids. The CDR3: CASSLRVAGDPPSDEQFF. The CDR3 DNA reads TGTGCCAGCAGTTTAAGGGTAGCGGGAGACCCACCCAGTGATGAGCAGTTCTTC.

This clonotype was seen only a few times. This sequence joins TRBV29-1 and TRBJ2-2, with D perhaps TRBD1 (5 bases). The CDR3 has 16 residues. Germline V gene data show CDR1 as SQVTM and CDR2 as ANQGSEA. The germline V and J ends were trimmed by 0 bases and 2 bases, with 13 bases remaining between them. The CDR3 region has the DNA TGCAGCGTTGAAGATCGAAGGACACCAAACACCGGGGAGCTGTTTTTT. This translates into CSVEDRRTPNTGELFF.

At least ten counts were recorded for this clonotype. The rearrangement uses TRBV20-1 and TRBJ2-5, with unresolved D. This CDR3 spans 12 amino acids. Germline CDR1 and CDR2: DFQATT and SNEGSKA (reference sequence). With 3 bases removed from V and 4 bases from J, the gap between germline ends came to 9 bases. Written as DNA, the CDR3 is TGCAGTGCTAGCAGAGCGTCAGAGACCCAGTACTTC. Translated, it gives CSASRASETQYF.

This clonotype came up a few times. This sequence joins TRBV11-2 and TRBJ2-1; 7 nucleotides line up with TRBD2. The V segment lost 4 bases and the J segment 7 bases; nucleotides outside the gene matches: 10. Per the germline V gene, CDR1 is SGHAT and CDR2 is FQNNGV. The CDR3 is 15 residues long. CDR3 nucleotide sequence: TGTGCCAGCAGCTCGGGACTACCGGCGGGTAATGAGCAGTTCTTC. Its translation is CASSSGLPAGNEQFF.

About this clonotype itself: A read error may explain this, as a much larger clone is one base away. The conserved final phenylalanine or tryptophan is absent from the CDR3, which likely points to a read error. This chain connects TRBV20-1 to TRBJ2-7, with 7 bases that match TRBD2. The germline V gene encodes CDR1 DFQATT and CDR2 SNEGSKA (reference sequence). The ends lost 6 bases at V and 6 bases at J; junction bases unmatched: 11. This CDR3 contains 13 residues. The chain's CDR3 is CSARSGRDGEQYL. The CDR3 nucleotides read TGCAGTGCCCGCTCGGGGAGGGATGGCGAGCAGTACTTG.

This clonotype was counted a few times. The rearrangement links TRBV19 to TRBJ2-3, with TRBD2 matching over 9 bases. The CDR3 runs to 15 residues. Germline-derived CDR1 and CDR2 are LNHDA and SQIVND (reference sequence). Unmatched junction bases numbered 6, after V lost 4 bases and J lost 4 bases. CDR3 protein: CASSRASGVPDTQYF. Here the CDR3 DNA reads TGTGCCAGTAGTAGGGCTAGCGGGGTACCAGATACGCAGTATTTT. Full variable domain (rest looked up from reference TRBV19 and TRBJ2-3): DGGITQSPKYLFRKEGQNVTLSCEQNLNHDAMYWYRQDPGQGLRLIYYSQIVNDFQKGDIAEGYSVSREKKESFPLTVTSAQKNPTAFYLCASSRASGVPDTQYFGPGTRLTVL.

There are many counts of this clonotype. The chain is built from TRBV6-2 or TRBV6-3 and TRBJ2-1; D might be TRBD2 (5 bases). Germline CDR1 MNHEY, CDR2 SVGEGT. Trimming left V 7 bases short and J 8 bases short, with 27 bases between. The CDR3 runs 17 residues. The CDR3 protein is CASNPLVGNTEFDEQFF. The CDR3 bases are TGTGCCAGCAATCCATTGGTCGGGAATACGGAGTTCGATGAGCAGTTCTTC.

The chain recombines TRBV9 with TRBJ2-1; TRBD1 aligns across 8 bases. Germline-derived CDR1 and CDR2 are SGDLS and YYNGEE. This CDR3 is 13 amino acids long. The V segment lost 3 bases and the J segment 8 bases; nucleotides outside the gene matches: 4. The CDR3 loop is CASSGDRGDEQFF. The CDR3 DNA is TGTGCCAGCAGCGGAGACAGGGGCGATGAGCAGTTCTTC.

The sample holds many counts of this clonotype. The chain recombines TRBV6-5 with TRBJ1-2, with D possibly matching TRBD1 (6 bases). V lost 2 bases to trimming and J lost 3 bases, with 7 bases between them. CDR1 is MNHEY, CDR2 SVGAGI, per germline. There are 13 residues in the CDR3. The CDR3 spells CASSYGTYYGYTF. In DNA, the CDR3 is TGTGCCAGCAGTTACGGGACATACTATGGCTACACCTTC.

This clonotype was seen repeatedly, ten times or more. The V call is TRBV4-3, the J call TRBJ2-7, with D unresolved. Germline V gene data show CDR1 as LGHNA and CDR2 as YSLEER. Trimming removed 1 base at V and 2 bases at J, with 12 bases between. The CDR3 is 15 residues long. As DNA, the CDR3 is TGCGCCAGCAGCCAAGGAAGGCTTGGGGCCTACGAGCAGTACTTC. Protein: CASSQGRLGAYEQYF.

This chain joins TRBV7-2 and TRBJ2-7; 9 bases are a match to TRBD2. Losses at the gene ends were 7 bases for V and 2 bases for J; bases not matched to a gene: 6. The germline V gene has CDR1 SGHTA and CDR2 FQGNSA. This CDR3 contains 14 residues. As DNA, the CDR3 is TGTGCCAGCAAACATAGCGGGGGCCCCTACGAGCAGTACTTC. Protein sequence: CASKHSGGPYEQYF.

On this clonotype: A read error is possible here, since a much larger clone lies one base away. The chain joins TRBV9 to TRBJ2-7, with 9 bases fitting TRBD2. CDR1 and CDR2 from the germline V gene are SGDLS and YYNGEE. Trimming took 3 bases from V and 1 from J; bases not matched to a gene: 2. CDR3 length: 14 residues. The CDR3 nucleotides are TGTGCCAGCAGCGACACTAGCGGGTCCTACGAGCAGTACTTC. Translation gives CASSDTSGSYEQYF. The variable domain in full, completed from reference TRBV9 and TRBJ2-7, reads DSGVTQTPKHLITATGQRVTLRCSPRSGDLSVYWYQQSLDQGLQFLIQYYNGEERAKGNILERFSAQQFPDLHSELNLSSLELGDSALYFCASSDTSGSYEQYFGPGTRLTVT.